What follows are 2 T cell receptor beta chains derived from one specimen sequenced in a study of cytomegalovirus exposure and HLA in healthy donors. Libraries were prepared by immunoSEQ multiplex PCR; TCRdb keeps only in-frame clonotypes and omits some of them. The sample holds under 150,000 clones, more than 75% seen once. Input material: PBMCs. These receptors were collected from a man aged 18 to 29 in good health and CMV-seropositive.

The V gene is TRBV6-5, the J gene TRBJ2-3, with a possible D match to TRBD1 (6 bases). Germline V gene lookup returns CDR1 MNHEY and CDR2 SVGAGI. The CDR3 runs to 12 residues. V was clipped by 4 bases and J by 6 bases, with 8 bases between them. CDR3: CASSSQGDTQYF. In nucleotides, the CDR3 is TGTGCCAGCAGTTCCCAGGGGGATACGCAGTATTTT.

The rearrangement joins TRBV18 to TRBJ1-5; TRBD1 matches 8 bases. The trim removed 5 bases at V and 2 bases at J, leaving 5 bases unmatched. Germline values: CDR1 KGHSH, CDR2 LQKENI. This CDR3 spans 15 amino acids. The CDR3 sequence is CASSSQGVGNQPQHF. The CDR3 coding sequence is TGTGCCAGCTCATCACAGGGGGTCGGCAATCAGCCCCAGCATTTT. The full variable domain, completed using reference TRBV18 and TRBJ1-5, is NAGVMQNPRHLVRRRGQEARLRCSPMKGHSHVYWYRQLPEEGLKFMVYLQKENIIDESGMPKERFSAEFPKEGPSILRIQQVVRGDSAAYFCASSSQGVGNQPQHFGDGTRLSIL.